In this sample, the clone carrying this T cell receptor beta chain turned up a few times. Its antigen is not identified. This entry comes from a study of T cells after yellow fever vaccination. General observations from the study: Only a minor proportion of clonotypes was detected across both CD4 and CD8 compartments. High-abundance clonotypes from the bulk population could contaminate FACS-sorted repertoires. Post-booster repertoires contained most primary-vaccination clones again (around 96% CD4, 88% CD8). Researchers report a weaker secondary response that nonetheless peaked faster, day 5 versus 15.

TCRdb fed the 5' RACE reads into MiXCR, producing one record per CDR3 protein. The sample holds 610,000 or so distinct CDR3 sequences, 9% to 15% seen once. Trimming took off 4 bases at V and 5 bases at J, with 11 bases between the two ends. CDR3 length: 14 residues. The specimen comprised PBMCs, sampled on the day of the yellow fever booster vaccination. The chain employs TRBV12-3 or TRBV12-4 and TRBJ2-2, with D possibly TRBD2 on 6 matching bases. The TCR originated in a man in his thirties or forties who received the YFV17D yellow fever vaccine. Here the CDR3 reads CASSSLGRTGELFF. Here the CDR3 DNA reads TGTGCCAGCAGTTCCCTAGGGAGGACCGGGGAGCTGTTTTTT.